One and the same sample provided the 16 T cell receptor beta chains below, sequenced in a study of T-cell memory formation after mild COVID-19. TCRdb re-derived calls from the 5' RACE reads in MiXCR, one entry per CDR3 protein. The sample holds around 250,000 distinct CDR3 sequences, 16% seen once. Sequencing used PBMCs or a T cell subset sorted from them (not recorded which). These receptors were taken from a man between 18 and 35 years old who had mild COVID-19 (a few samples of this study predate the infection). Cell type and time point are not known.

The CDR3 region is CASRWRGRSSGANVLTF. The CDR3 region has the DNA TGTGCCAGCAGATGGAGGGGACGGTCCTCTGGGGCCAACGTCCTGACTTTC. This chain connects TRBV6-5 to TRBJ2-6; D is possibly TRBD2 (6 bases). With 6 bases removed from V and 0 bases from J, the gap between germline ends came to 15 bases. Germline CDR1 is MNHEY and CDR2 is SVGAGI. The CDR3 loop spans 17 amino acids.

In this sample, this clonotype turned up a few times. This chain links TRBV12-3 or TRBV12-4 with TRBJ1-1; no clear D gene. CDR3 length: 13 residues. Deletions cut 3 bases from V and 6 bases from J, with 11 bases between. This CDR3 reads CASSFQKNPEAFF. CDR3 nucleotides: TGTGCCAGCAGTTTTCAGAAAAACCCTGAAGCTTTCTTT.

The V call is TRBV7-2, the J call TRBJ1-5, with D unresolved. The ends were cut back, 2 bases at V and 2 bases at J, with 7 bases in the middle. The CDR3 has 14 residues. The germline V gene encodes CDR1 SGHTA and CDR2 FQGNSA. CDR3 in amino acids: CASSLLGGNQPQHF. The CDR3 nucleotides read TGTGCCAGCAGCTTACTCGGGGGCAATCAGCCCCAGCATTTT.

The V call is TRBV12-3 or TRBV12-4, the J call TRBJ2-2; 16 bases align to TRBD2. The CDR3 extends over 17 amino acids. Losses at the gene ends were 3 bases for V and 5 bases for J; bases not matched to a gene: 3. In DNA, the CDR3 is TGTGCCAGCAGTTTGGGACTAGCGGGGGGGCCAACCGGGGAGCTGTTTTTT. Encoded protein: CASSLGLAGGPTGELFF.

This clonotype came up many times. The chain uses TRBV7-8 and TRBJ1-6; D ambiguous. Trimming pared 7 bases from V and 0 bases from J, leaving 10 bases between. This CDR3 region has 15 residues. Germline V CDR1 and CDR2: SGHVS, FQNEAQ. In DNA, the CDR3 is TGTGCCAGCATTAGAGGGAGCTCCTATAATTCACCCCTCCACTTT. Encoded protein: CASIRGSSYNSPLHF.

This clonotype appeared a few times. The J gene is TRBJ1-5, the V gene TRBV6-1; 7 nucleotides align to TRBD1. Germline loops: CDR1 MNHNS, CDR2 SASEGT. Trimming cost V 3 bases and J 0 bases; bases outside gene matches: 5. The CDR3 length is 16 residues. The CDR3 loop is CASSDDRVYSNQPQHF. CDR3 bases: TGTGCCAGCAGTGACGACAGGGTCTATAGCAATCAGCCCCAGCATTTT.

The V call is TRBV6-5, the J call TRBJ2-1, with D possibly being TRBD1 (6 bases). The V end lost 1 base, the J end lost 14 bases, and 15 bases lay between the germline ends. This CDR3 contains 13 residues. The V gene's germline CDR1 is MNHEY and CDR2 SVGAGI. CDR3 in DNA: TGTGCCAGCAGTTACTACGACAGGAGCCCGGAGTTCTTC. It specifies CASSYYDRSPEFF.

A few counts support this clonotype. This chain links TRBV12-3 or TRBV12-4 with TRBJ2-2; tentatively, D is TRBD1 (6 bases). The V gene lost 6 bases and the J gene lost 6 bases, with 14 bases spanning the gap. This CDR3 is 14 amino acids long. The chain's CDR3 is CASSPEGVAGELFF. In nucleotides, the CDR3 is TGTGCCAGCAGCCCTGAGGGGGTGGCCGGGGAGCTGTTTTTT.

V gene TRBV24-1 combines with J gene TRBJ1-5; D not resolved. Germline V gene sequence: CDR1 KGHDR, CDR2 SFDVKD. The CDR3 extends over 14 amino acids. The V end was cut by 4 bases, the J end by 0 bases, with 6 bases between. CDR3 protein: CATSDNYSNQPQHF. CDR3 coding DNA: TGTGCCACCAGTGACAACTATAGCAATCAGCCCCAGCATTTT.

The J gene is TRBJ2-5, the V gene TRBV2; D is uncertain. The CDR3 extends over 12 amino acids. CDR1 is SNHLY, CDR2 FYNNEI, per germline. V lost 6 bases to trimming and J lost 6 bases, with 11 bases between them. The CDR3 DNA reads as TGTGCCAGCAGCAAAGAGACACAGACCCAGTACTTC. It specifies CASSKETQTQYF.

In its sample, this clonotype was seen a few times. The CDR3 DNA reads as TGCAGCGTTGAAGAAGGGCATCCAAACGAGCAGTACTTC. Translating gives CSVEEGHPNEQYF. This chain joins TRBV29-1 and TRBJ2-7; unclear D gene. Per the germline V gene, CDR1 is SQVTM and CDR2 is ANQGSEA. This CDR3 region has 13 residues. With 0 bases removed from V and 5 bases from J, the gap between germline ends came to 11 bases.

The table lists this clonotype with a few counts. The chain links TRBV7-8 to TRBJ1-5, with D possibly TRBD1 on 5 matching bases. V lost 1 base, J lost 7 bases, and 14 bases lay in between. This CDR3 is built from 15 residues. Germline CDR1 reads SGHVS; CDR2 reads FQNEAQ. CDR3 in amino acids: CASSLGAGRDQPQHF. For the CDR3, the DNA is TGTGCCAGCAGCTTAGGGGCAGGGAGAGACCAGCCCCAGCATTTT.

The rearrangement joins TRBV6-2 or TRBV6-3 to TRBJ1-4; a possible D gene is TRBD1 (6 bases). The CDR3 has 14 amino acids. V lost 6 bases and J 8 bases, leaving 16 bases between the germline ends. Germline V gene data show CDR1 as MNHEY and CDR2 as SVGEGT. The DNA of the CDR3 is TGTGCCAGCAGCACGGCGGGGGCAGGAGAAAAACTGTTTTTT. Its translation is CASSTAGAGEKLFF.

This clonotype has at least ten counts. This chain connects TRBV5-1 to TRBJ1-5, with D tentatively TRBD1 (6 bases). The CDR3 totals 14 residues. V dropped 1 base and J dropped 7 bases, with 12 bases sitting between them. From germline, CDR1 is SGHRS and CDR2 YFSETQ. The CDR3 bases are TGCGCCAGCAGCTTGCAGGGGCCATGGCAGCCCCAGCATTTT. Its translation is CASSLQGPWQPQHF. Drawing the rest from reference TRBV5-1 and TRBJ1-5, the complete variable domain is KAGVTQTPRYLIKTRGQQVTLSCSPISGHRSVSWYQQTPGQGLQFLFEYFSETQRNKGNFPGRFSGRQFSNSRSEMNVSTLELGDSALYLCASSLQGPWQPQHFGDGTRLSIL.

The chain couples TRBV15 to TRBJ1-6, with D possibly TRBD1 on 6 matching bases. The CDR3 consists of 18 residues. Germline-derived CDR1 and CDR2 are LNHNV and YYDKDF (reference sequence). V was shortened by 1 base and J by 11 bases, with 24 bases between the two germline ends. For the CDR3, the DNA is TGTGCCACCAGCAGAGGGGGACCCAGGGGTACGGTGTCTGCACCCCTCCACTTT. Translating it yields CATSRGGPRGTVSAPLHF.

The V gene is TRBV6-2 or TRBV6-3, the J gene TRBJ2-1; D is unclear. The germline V gene encodes CDR1 MNHEY and CDR2 SVGEGT. CDR3 length equals 14 residues. V was cut by 2 bases and J by 6 bases, with 11 bases left in between. CDR3 bases: TGTGCCAGCAGTTACCCCTTCGGACCCAATGAGCAGTTCTTC. This translates into CASSYPFGPNEQFF.